This passage covers 19 T cell receptor beta chains from one sample sequenced in a study of T-cell reconstitution after alpha-beta-depleted transplantation in children. A library of TCRbeta sequences, prepared with unique molecular identifiers, was generated. A single record per CDR3 protein comes from TCRdb applying MiXCR to the PCR reads. The sample shows roughly 180,000 distinct CDR3 sequences, roughly 14% of them seen only once. The source material was PBMCs from the stem cell graft donor, sampled from the stem cell graft. These receptors were taken from a human donor who donated a stem cell graft to a child with acute lymphoblastic leukemia.

A note on this clonotype: Given a much more abundant clone one base away, this may be a read error. V is TRBV6-5 and J is TRBJ2-5, with 9 bases matching TRBD2. The V segment lost 4 bases and the J segment 6 bases; nucleotides outside the gene matches: 6. CDR3 length: 14 amino acids. Germline CDR1 and CDR2: MNHEY and SVGAGI. The CDR3 is CASSSSGRKKTQYF. In DNA form, the CDR3 reads TGTGCCAGCAGTTCGAGCGGGAGGAAAAAGACCCAGTACTTC.

This clonotype was counted many times. The V and J genes are TRBV11-2 and TRBJ2-5, with 9 bases matching TRBD2. V lost 4 bases, J lost 1 base, and 7 bases stayed unmatched. The CDR3 covers 16 residues. Germline V gene lookup returns CDR1 SGHAT and CDR2 FQNNGV. The CDR3 spells CASSWGTREGQETQYF. In DNA, the CDR3 is TGTGCCAGCAGCTGGGGGACGCGGGAGGGCCAAGAGACCCAGTACTTC.

This clonotype was seen repeatedly, ten times or more. The rearrangement uses TRBV6-5 and TRBJ2-1, with 10 bases identical to TRBD1. Germline loops: CDR1 MNHEY, CDR2 SVGAGI. The CDR3 spans 15 residues. With V trimmed by 6 bases and J by 4 bases, 6 bases remained unmatched. In DNA form, the CDR3 reads TGTGCCAGCAGAGTACCGGGACAGGGGTACAATGAGCAGTTCTTC. This codes for CASRVPGQGYNEQFF.

This clonotype was found many times. V gene TRBV5-6 combines with J gene TRBJ1-2; unclear D gene. Trimming stripped 1 base from V and 0 bases from J, with 13 bases between. CDR1 is SGHDT, CDR2 YYEEEE, per germline. CDR3 size: 16 residues. The CDR3 protein is CASSLLSALANYGYTF. The DNA of the CDR3 is TGTGCCAGCAGCTTGTTATCTGCATTGGCTAACTATGGCTACACCTTC.

This clonotype was recorded a few times. The chain couples TRBV28 to TRBJ2-7, with 9 bases matching TRBD2. The trim removed 5 bases at V and 5 bases at J, leaving 10 bases unmatched. This CDR3 region has 15 residues. Germline lookup yields CDR1 MDHEN and CDR2 SYDVKM. The CDR3 region is CASSAAGGGDDEQYF. The CDR3 nucleotides read TGTGCCAGCAGTGCAGCGGGAGGAGGTGACGACGAGCAGTACTTC.

As to this clonotype: Since a much larger clone is just one base distant, this may be a read error. The chain couples TRBV12-3 or TRBV12-4 to TRBJ2-5, with 7 bases lining up with TRBD2. The CDR3 is made up of 15 amino acids. Trimming removed 7 bases from V and 1 base from J; junction bases left unmatched: 9. The CDR3 spells CASKRGLVLQETQYF. CDR3 DNA: TGTGCCAGCAAGAGAGGACTAGTCCTCCAAGAGACCCAGTACTTC.

This clonotype has a count of ten or more. The chain links TRBV4-1 to TRBJ2-7; TRBD2 is a possible D gene (7 bases). V lost 0 bases to trimming and J lost 8 bases, with 14 bases between them. CDR1 and CDR2 from the germline V gene are MGHRA and YSYEKL. CDR3 length: 14 amino acids. The DNA for the CDR3 is TGCGCCAGCAGCCAAGATAGGGGGGGTTTCAAGCAGTACTTC. Protein sequence: CASSQDRGGFKQYF.

This clonotype was seen more than once but under ten times. The chain recombines TRBV20-1 with TRBJ2-1, with 9 nucleotides matching TRBD1. This CDR3 has 14 amino acids. V shed 5 bases, J shed 9 bases, and the junction held 11 bases outside the gene matches. Germline V gives CDR1 DFQATT, CDR2 SNEGSKA (reference sequence). CDR3 DNA sequence: TGCAGTGCTCGGGGGGACAGGGAAGTGTTTGAGCAGTTCTTC. Translated: CSARGDREVFEQFF.

This clonotype was recorded many times. The rearrangement joins TRBV7-8 to TRBJ2-5; 7 bases match TRBD2. Germline V gene lookup returns CDR1 SGHVS and CDR2 FQNEAQ. The length of the CDR3 is 14 residues. With V trimmed by 5 bases and J by 6 bases, 9 bases remained unmatched. CDR3 sequence (DNA): TGTGCCAGCAGCCATACCCGGGACTACAAGACCCAGTACTTC. Its translation: CASSHTRDYKTQYF.

This clonotype was detected only a few times. A much larger clone differs from this one at a single base, so this may be a read error. This chain links TRBV12-3 or TRBV12-4 with TRBJ2-4; 9 positions match TRBD2. CDR3 length: 14 residues. V trimming: 4 bases; J trimming: 12 bases; junction bases outside the gene matches: 10. The CDR3 loop reads CASSSSLSGGSQYF. The CDR3 DNA reads as TGTGCCAGCAGTTCCTCGCTTAGCGGGGGCAGTCAGTACTTC.

This clonotype has ten or more counts. This sequence joins TRBV6-5 and TRBJ1-2; 8 nucleotides line up with TRBD1. Germline V lookup: CDR1 MNHEY, CDR2 SVGAGI. V dropped 4 bases and J dropped 6; count of bases not matched to a gene: 4. CDR3 length: 13 amino acids. CDR3 in amino acids: CASSSTGADGYTF. The CDR3 DNA reads as TGTGCCAGCAGTTCGACAGGGGCGGATGGCTACACCTTC.

V is TRBV5-1 and J is TRBJ1-1; D possibly corresponds to TRBD1 (5 bases). The CDR3 covers 15 residues. Trimming took 0 bases from V and 4 from J, leaving 13 bases between them. CDR1 is SGHRS and CDR2 is YFSETQ in the germline V gene. CDR3 sequence reads: CASSLAAGLGTEAFF. CDR3 coding DNA: TGCGCCAGCAGCTTGGCCGCAGGGCTGGGCACTGAAGCTTTCTTT.

This clonotype appeared many times. This sequence joins TRBV5-1 and TRBJ1-2; D perhaps matches TRBD1 (5 bases). CDR3 length: 13 amino acids. Deletions cut 0 bases from V and 3 bases from J, with 6 bases between. Germline CDR1 and CDR2: SGHRS and YFSETQ. The CDR3 reads CASSLDRHYGYTF. The CDR3 DNA is TGCGCCAGCAGCTTGGACAGGCACTATGGCTACACCTTC.

The table lists this clonotype with many counts. The chain is built from TRBV12-3 or TRBV12-4 and TRBJ1-1; D is undetermined. V gave up 0 bases and J gave up 1 base, with 9 bases separating them. This CDR3 comprises 15 residues. CDR3 coding DNA: TGTGCCAGCAGTTTAGCTTACGGGTCGAACACTGAAGCTTTCTTT. Amino acid sequence: CASSLAYGSNTEAFF.

This clonotype was observed many times. The chain couples TRBV12-3 or TRBV12-4 to TRBJ2-2, with 7 bases that match TRBD1. J lost 4 bases, V lost 5 bases, and 7 bases had no gene match. The CDR3 length is 15 residues. The DNA for the CDR3 is TGTGCCAGCAGTCCTTGGACAGGCCTCACCGGGGAGCTGTTTTTT. Protein sequence: CASSPWTGLTGELFF.

This clonotype was observed at least ten times. The rearrangement links TRBV20-1 to TRBJ2-2, with a tentative D call TRBD1 (5 bases). Per germline, CDR1 DFQATT and CDR2 SNEGSKA (reference sequence). Trimming shortened V by 0 bases and J by 0 bases, and 14 bases separated the two germline ends. The CDR3 runs to 17 residues. In DNA form, the CDR3 reads TGCAGTGCTAGAGACTCCCGACAGCGCTCGAACACCGGGGAGCTGTTTTTT. Translation gives CSARDSRQRSNTGELFF.

V is TRBV20-1 and J is TRBJ1-1; D uncertain. CDR3 size: 13 residues. Trimming cost V 1 base and J 3 bases, with 9 bases left between them. Germline V CDR1 and CDR2: DFQATT, SNEGSKA (reference sequence). CDR3 sequence reads: CSARGTADTEAFF. The CDR3, as DNA: TGCAGTGCTAGAGGTACAGCTGACACTGAAGCTTTCTTT.

This clonotype has ten or more counts. This sequence joins TRBV20-1 and TRBJ1-1; no clear D. The CDR3 has 12 amino acids. Looked up from germline, CDR1 is DFQATT and CDR2 is SNEGSKA (reference sequence). The ends were cut back, 6 bases at V and 1 base at J, with 9 bases in the middle. CDR3 sequence: CSAWRGNTEAFF. In DNA, the CDR3 is TGCAGTGCCTGGCGGGGGAACACTGAAGCTTTCTTT.

This clonotype was counted ten times or more. The chain recombines TRBV12-3 or TRBV12-4 with TRBJ2-3, with 8 bases fitting TRBD1. This CDR3 is 15 amino acids long. The ends lost 7 bases at V and 5 bases at J; junction bases unmatched: 11. CDR3: CASTRDRRGLDTQYF. The DNA of the CDR3 is TGTGCCAGCACCAGGGACAGGCGAGGACTAGATACGCAGTATTTT.